This TCR beta chain was found in a study of T cells after posttransplantation cyclophosphamide. Whole-study findings and limits: Blood and skin or GI T cell repertoires showed limited TRB overlap. TRB clonality was highly associated with recipient CMV seropositivity and reactivation. Donor-recipient repertoire similarity was low at 1-2 months, rising over year one.

CDR3 length equals 15 residues. CDR1 and CDR2 (germline): SGHDN, FVKESK. The ends lost 2 bases at V and 5 bases at J; junction bases unmatched: 7. On this clone itself: The target antigen is unknown.

On the day of bone marrow donation, the related graft donor provided peripheral blood. The repertoire was sequenced with immunoSEQ multiplex PCR; TCRdb's copy has only in-frame clones and lacks some. The sample lists around 3,000 clones, approximately 57% occurring once. The receptor was isolated from a woman aged 25 to 39 in good health and a related stem cell transplant donor. V and J are TRBV14 and TRBJ2-5, with 8 nucleotides matching TRBD1. Sequencing input: memory CD8+ T cells sorted from blood. The CDR3 loop is CASSQKDRAWETQYF. The CDR3 DNA sequence: TGTGCCAGCAGCCAAAAGGACAGGGCGTGGGAGACCCAGTACTTC.